This T cell receptor (beta chain) was sequenced for a study of preoperative IRX-2 immunotherapy in early breast cancer. The treatment here: preoperative locoregional IRX-2 cytokine immunotherapy. Preoperative locoregional IRX-2 cytokine immunotherapy was tested in the phase Ib source study. Profiling relied on immunoSEQ multiplex PCR, and the TCRdb table lists in-frame clones only, not all of them. In the table there are 43,000 or so clones, approximately 94% of which are singletons. The receptor was isolated from a human donor with breast cancer. The material was tumor tissue, obtained after IRX-2 immunotherapy.

The CDR3 coding sequence is TGTGCCAGCGGAAGGACAGGGGGTTTGGGCACTGAAGCTTTCTTT. Its translation: CASGRTGGLGTEAFF. The rearrangement uses TRBV7-9 and TRBJ1-1, with TRBD1 identical over 10 bases. V was pared by 8 bases and J by 4 bases, with 10 bases of the junction left unmatched. The CDR3 totals 15 residues. The germline V gene encodes CDR1 SEHNR and CDR2 FQNEAQ (reference sequence).